This T cell receptor (beta chain) was sequenced during a study of T-cell reconstitution after alpha-beta-depleted transplantation in children. Molecular barcoding with unique molecular identifiers was used for the TCRbeta library. In TCRdb, the PCR reads were re-called with MiXCR into one record per CDR3 protein. The sample consists of approximately 520,000 distinct CDR3 sequences, around a third of them appearing once. V dropped 5 bases and J dropped 4 bases, with 17 bases sitting between them. Germline CDR1 reads DFQATT; CDR2 reads SNEGSKA (reference sequence). There are 14 residues in the CDR3. Sequencing was performed on PBMCs from the stem cell graft donor, taken from the stem cell graft. The receptor was isolated from a human donor who donated a stem cell graft to a child with aplastic anemia. The gene calls are TRBV20-1 and TRBJ1-2, with TRBD1 as a possible D gene (5 bases). CDR3 in amino acids: CSALEQGLSYGYTF. In DNA, the CDR3 is TGCAGTGCTCTAGAGCAGGGATTGAGCTATGGCTACACCTTC.